This T cell receptor beta chain was identified during a study of hypomethylating agent response in myelodysplastic syndrome. Whole-study findings and limits: This small study analyzed only about eleven patients.

This CDR3 is built from 13 residues. Germline V gives CDR1 MRHNA, CDR2 SNTAGT. V was trimmed by 5 bases and J by 5 bases, leaving 12 bases between them. Profiled with immunoSEQ multiplex PCR; TCRdb holds only in-frame clones, not every one. The table lists 2,800 or so clones, more than 70% of them singletons. As to this clone: The target antigen is unknown.

The clonotype originates from a human donor with myelodysplastic syndrome. The sequencing here drew on bone marrow, taken before or after starting hypomethylating agent treatment for myelodysplastic syndrome (not recorded which). The chain joins TRBV6-4 to TRBJ1-1; D is ambiguous. The CDR3 DNA sequence: TGTGCCAGCAGTCCCAGCCTTCAGACTGAAGCTTTCTTT. Its translation is CASSPSLQTEAFF.